What follows describes a single T cell receptor (beta chain). The sample originates from a study of shared clonotypes between healthy human individuals. Study-wide context: Donor ages ranged 18 to 49 years: a couple of women, a few men.

V was pared by 6 bases and J by 2 bases, with 14 bases between. The CDR3 is 14 amino acids. The germline CDR1 and CDR2 sequences are SNHLY and FYNNEI. Genomic DNA (from each subset) was split evenly across several immunoSEQ plates. Libraries were prepared by immunoSEQ multiplex PCR; TCRdb keeps only in-frame clonotypes and omits some of them. The sample holds 950,000 to 1,100,000 clones; 75% to 85% are singletons and the top ten take 0.5% to 0.65%. The chain employs TRBV2 and TRBJ2-7, with TRBD1 as a possible D gene (5 bases). Sequencing input: memory CD4+ T cells from PBMCs. The subset: CD45RA-negative fraction. This TCR was recovered from a man aged 18 to 30 in good health. Some clones in this sample may be carry-over from other donors' samples. Here the CDR3 DNA reads TGTGCCAGCAGGGCGGTTCAGGGAACCTACGAGCAGTACTTC. Protein product: CASRAVQGTYEQYF.